The 25 T cell receptor beta chains below all came from one sample that was sequenced in a study of shared clonotypes between healthy human individuals. Sequencing was performed with immunoSEQ multiplex PCR; in TCRdb, only in-frame clones are kept and a portion is missing. The table lists around 2.5 million clones, roughly 93% of them singletons. The sequenced material came from naive CD4+ T cells from PBMCs. Subset reported: CD45RA+ positively selected. These receptor sequences come from a man between 18 and 35 years old in good health. Some clones in this sample may be carry-over from other donors' samples.

V and J are TRBV7-9 and TRBJ2-7; 12 positions agree with TRBD1. Trimming cost V 5 bases and J 4 bases; bases outside gene matches: 9. This CDR3 region has 16 residues. CDR1 SEHNR and CDR2 FQNEAQ come from the germline V gene (reference sequence). Here the CDR3 reads CASSREGQGAWYEQYF. In DNA form, the CDR3 reads TGTGCCAGCAGCCGCGAGGGACAGGGGGCATGGTACGAGCAGTACTTC.

The genes are TRBV5-4 and TRBJ2-5, with D unresolved. V dropped 3 bases and J dropped 4 bases, with 13 bases sitting between them. This CDR3 region has 14 residues. Germline CDR1 reads SGHNT; CDR2 reads YYREEE (reference sequence). In DNA form, the CDR3 reads TGTGCCAGCAGCTCCCGCGGAGTTGGAGAGACCCAGTACTTC. It is translated as CASSSRGVGETQYF.

V gene TRBV5-1 combines with J gene TRBJ2-2, with D possibly TRBD1 on 6 matching bases. The CDR3 has 14 residues. V lost 3 bases and J 5 bases, leaving 11 bases between the germline ends. CDR1 and CDR2 (germline): SGHRS, YFSETQ. CDR3 in DNA: TGCGCCAGCAGCTCTAACAGGGTTACCGGGGAGCTGTTTTTT. This gives the protein CASSSNRVTGELFF.

This clone appeared once. This chain joins TRBV7-2 and TRBJ2-1; tentative D call: TRBD2 (6 bases). The germline V gene has CDR1 SGHTA and CDR2 FQGNSA. With 3 bases removed from V and 9 bases from J, the gap between germline ends came to 12 bases. The CDR3 has 13 amino acids. The CDR3 region is CASSFVGAGEQFF. The CDR3 DNA follows: TGTGCCAGCAGCTTTGTGGGAGCGGGTGAGCAGTTCTTC.

The rearrangement uses TRBV5-4 and TRBJ2-1, with TRBD2 as a possible D gene (5 bases). Germline CDR1 reads SGHNT; CDR2 reads YYREEE (reference sequence). The CDR3 loop spans 15 amino acids. Trimming removed 0 bases at V and 4 bases at J, with 11 bases between. The CDR3 DNA reads TGTGCCAGCAGCTTGGGGTCTAGCCCATACAATGAGCAGTTCTTC. Its translation is CASSLGSSPYNEQFF.

J is TRBJ2-7 and V is TRBV6-1; tentatively, D is TRBD2 (5 bases). The CDR3 length is 14 residues. The germline CDR1 and CDR2 sequences are MNHNS and SASEGT. The germline V and J ends were trimmed by 4 bases and 0 bases, with 10 bases remaining between them. This CDR3 is CASSVRADSYEQYF. The CDR3 DNA reads TGTGCCAGCAGTGTGAGGGCGGACTCCTACGAGCAGTACTTC.

The chain employs TRBV4-2 and TRBJ2-1, with 12 bases aligning to TRBD2. The CDR3 runs 17 residues. Trimming removed 2 bases from V and 6 bases from J; junction bases left unmatched: 8. CDR1 and CDR2 (germline): LGHNA, YNFKEQ. The CDR3 protein is CASSQRLAGVGTNEQFF. In DNA form, the CDR3 reads TGTGCCAGCAGCCAACGACTAGCGGGAGTTGGAACCAATGAGCAGTTCTTC.

The chain uses TRBV7-3 and TRBJ2-1, with 10 bases aligning to TRBD2. CDR3 length equals 15 residues. Losses at the gene ends were 5 bases for V and 4 bases for J; bases not matched to a gene: 5. The germline V gene has CDR1 SGHTA and CDR2 FQGTGA. The CDR3 protein is CASSALAGVYNEQFF. The CDR3 coding sequence is TGTGCCAGCAGCGCCCTAGCGGGGGTTTACAATGAGCAGTTCTTC.

This chain joins TRBV6-5 and TRBJ2-7; 8 nucleotides match TRBD1. This CDR3 region has 15 residues. Germline loops: CDR1 MNHEY, CDR2 SVGAGI. J was trimmed by 4 bases and V by 2 bases; bases with no gene match: 7. The CDR3 DNA reads TGTGCCAGCAGTTACACCGGGACAGGCCTTTACGAGCAGTACTTC. Its protein product is CASSYTGTGLYEQYF.

This clone is a singleton in its sample. J is TRBJ2-5 and V is TRBV28; 14 positions agree with TRBD2. The J call may be mistaken, given a closer DNA end match to TRBJ2-7. From germline, CDR1 is MDHEN and CDR2 SYDVKM. The CDR3 is made up of 21 amino acids. The CDR3 here is CASSLMKGGTSGRKSPYEQYF. The DNA for the CDR3 is TGTGCCAGCAGTTTAATGAAAGGGGGGACTAGCGGGAGAAAGTCCCCCTACGAGCAGTACTTC.

The CDR3 loop reads CASRAGTIDEQYF. The DNA for the CDR3 is TGTGCCAGCAGGGCCGGGACAATCGACGAGCAGTACTTC. This chain links TRBV28 with TRBJ2-7; D perhaps matches TRBD1 (6 bases). Per the germline V gene, CDR1 is MDHEN and CDR2 is SYDVKM. The CDR3 is made up of 13 amino acids. V shed 6 bases and J shed 5 bases, with 14 bases lying between them.

The rearrangement links TRBV6-6 to TRBJ1-4; TRBD1 might be the D (6 bases). Germline V gene data show CDR1 as MNHNY and CDR2 as SVGAGI (reference sequence). The CDR3 consists of 15 residues. The V gene lost 5 bases and the J gene lost 3 bases, with 13 bases spanning the gap. The CDR3 nucleotides read TGTGCCAGCAGTCCAGGACAGTCCCCTAATGAAAAACTGTTTTTT. This codes for CASSPGQSPNEKLFF.

The J gene is TRBJ1-5, the V gene TRBV28; D is unclear. V shed 7 bases and J shed 6 bases, with 13 bases lying between them. CDR1 and CDR2 (germline): MDHEN, SYDVKM. The CDR3 is 13 residues long. CDR3 DNA sequence: TGTGCCAGCATCGACGCAGCGTCTCAGCCCCAGCATTTT. Amino acid sequence: CASIDAASQPQHF.

As regards this clone: Other DNA variants within this sample encode the same CDR3. This chain connects TRBV5-1 to TRBJ2-5; TRBD1 agrees at 12 bases. V was clipped by 0 bases and J by 5 bases; unmatched bases: 5. CDR1 and CDR2 (germline): SGHRS, YFSETQ. This CDR3 has 16 residues. The CDR3 region is CASSLGGTGGEETQYF. The CDR3 coding sequence is TGCGCCAGCAGCTTGGGCGGGACAGGGGGCGAGGAGACCCAGTACTTC.

This sequence joins TRBV6-1 and TRBJ1-1; no clear D. V lost 6 bases and J 4 bases, leaving 15 bases between the germline ends. The CDR3 covers 14 residues. CDR1 and CDR2 (germline): MNHNS, SASEGT. The CDR3, as DNA: TGTGCCAGCAGAGCCCACAAGGGAGGCACTGAAGCTTTCTTT. It specifies CASRAHKGGTEAFF.

The chain employs TRBV18 and TRBJ2-7; tentatively, D is TRBD1 (5 bases). The CDR3 is made up of 14 amino acids. V was trimmed by 4 bases and J by 7 bases, leaving 17 bases between them. Germline-derived CDR1 and CDR2 are KGHSH and LQKENI. CDR3 sequence reads: CASSLGLPMGEQYF. CDR3 nucleotides: TGTGCCAGCTCACTGGGGCTACCTATGGGGGAGCAGTACTTC.

The chain links TRBV7-3 to TRBJ2-1; 14 positions agree with TRBD2. The ends lost 5 bases at V and 1 base at J; junction bases unmatched: 10. The CDR3 is made up of 19 amino acids. From germline, CDR1 is SGHTA and CDR2 FQGTGA. The CDR3 region is CASSPTSGRGIGSYNEQFF. The CDR3 DNA reads as TGTGCCAGCAGCCCGACTAGCGGGAGGGGGATAGGGTCCTACAATGAGCAGTTCTTC.

The J gene is TRBJ2-3, the V gene TRBV5-6, with 9 bases aligning to TRBD2. CDR1 and CDR2 from the germline V gene are SGHDT and YYEEEE. The CDR3 sequence is 15 residues long. J gave up 4 bases and V 4 bases, and 7 bases lay outside the gene matches. This CDR3 is CASSLAAGGPDTQYF. DNA of the CDR3: TGTGCCAGCAGCCTAGCTGCGGGAGGGCCAGATACGCAGTATTTT.

The gene calls are TRBV5-8 and TRBJ2-5; TRBD2 agrees at 9 bases. Germline V lookup: CDR1 SGHTS, CDR2 YDEGEE. Losses at the gene ends were 2 bases for V and 4 bases for J; bases not matched to a gene: 6. This CDR3 has 15 residues. The CDR3 bases are TGTGCCAGCAGCTTAAGCGGGGGGCCAGGAGAGACCCAGTACTTC. Protein: CASSLSGGPGETQYF.

With regard to this clone: Other DNA sequences in the same sample also yield this CDR3. The CDR3 region has the DNA TGCGCCAGCAGCTTGGAAGGAAACGAGCAGTACTTC. Protein sequence: CASSLEGNEQYF. V and J are TRBV5-1 and TRBJ2-7, with D unclear. The CDR3 length is 12 residues. From germline, CDR1 is SGHRS and CDR2 YFSETQ. Trimming took off 0 bases at V and 5 bases at J, with 6 bases between the two ends.

The chain carries TRBV30 and TRBJ2-1, with a tentative D call TRBD1 (5 bases). This CDR3 region has 13 residues. Germline-derived CDR1 and CDR2 are GTSNPN and SVGIG (reference sequence). CDR3 loop: CALLQGSYNEQFF. Written as DNA, the CDR3 is TGTGCTCTATTGCAGGGCTCCTACAATGAGCAGTTCTTC.

This chain links TRBV9 with TRBJ2-5, with 11 bases that match TRBD1. V dropped 3 bases and J dropped 5; count of bases not matched to a gene: 12. This CDR3 is 17 amino acids long. Germline V gene data show CDR1 as SGDLS and CDR2 as YYNGEE. The CDR3 DNA follows: TGTGCCAGCAGCGAGGGGACAGGGGGGTTTAGAGGGGAGACCCAGTACTTC. Protein: CASSEGTGGFRGETQYF.

This chain joins TRBV11-3 and TRBJ2-2; D gene unclear. Germline CDR1 SGHNT, CDR2 YENEEA. Trimming pared 5 bases from V and 6 bases from J, leaving 10 bases between. The CDR3 has 13 amino acids. CDR3 region: CASSLVEAGELFF. The CDR3 nucleotides are TGTGCCAGCAGCCTAGTCGAGGCCGGGGAGCTGTTTTTT.

With regard to this clone: The sample has other DNA sequences that encode this CDR3 too. The chain uses TRBV28 and TRBJ1-1, with D possibly TRBD1 on 6 matching bases. CDR1 and CDR2 from the germline V gene are MDHEN and SYDVKM. V dropped 4 bases and J dropped 2 bases, with 8 bases sitting between them. The CDR3 length is 13 residues. The CDR3 region has the DNA TGTGCCAGCAGTTACAGGGTCAACACTGAAGCTTTCTTT. Translating it yields CASSYRVNTEAFF.

This chain joins TRBV6-1 and TRBJ1-2; D gene ambiguous. The V gene lost 6 bases and the J gene lost 4 bases, with 12 bases spanning the gap. The germline V gene has CDR1 MNHNS and CDR2 SASEGT. The CDR3 covers 13 residues. The CDR3 DNA sequence: TGTGCCAGCAGGACCCAAGTATCCTATGGCTACACCTTC. It codes for CASRTQVSYGYTF.